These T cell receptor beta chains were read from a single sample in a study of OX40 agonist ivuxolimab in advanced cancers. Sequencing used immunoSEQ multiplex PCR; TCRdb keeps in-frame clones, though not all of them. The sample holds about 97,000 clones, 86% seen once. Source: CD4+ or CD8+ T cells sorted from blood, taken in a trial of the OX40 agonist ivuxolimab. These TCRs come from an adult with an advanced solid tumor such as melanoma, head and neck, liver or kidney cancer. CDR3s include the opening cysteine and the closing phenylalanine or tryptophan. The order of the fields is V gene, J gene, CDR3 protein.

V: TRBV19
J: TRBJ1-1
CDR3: CASSIDPTTGLTNTEAFF

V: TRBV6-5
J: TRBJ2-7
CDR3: CASSGRNRLNEQYF

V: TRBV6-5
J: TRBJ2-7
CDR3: CASSYRSGSSYEQYF

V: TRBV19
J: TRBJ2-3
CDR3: CASSISGQGTDTQYF

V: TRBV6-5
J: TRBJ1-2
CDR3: CASSYEGQGRIGYTF

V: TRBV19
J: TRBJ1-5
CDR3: CASSPVLNQPQHF

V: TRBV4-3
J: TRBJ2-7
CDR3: CASSQGLAGGGSYEQYF

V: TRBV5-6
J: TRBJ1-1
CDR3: CASSTTPGQNTEAFF

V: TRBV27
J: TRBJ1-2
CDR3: CASSPSGSLVYGYTF

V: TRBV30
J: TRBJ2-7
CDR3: CAWSLIGGEQYF

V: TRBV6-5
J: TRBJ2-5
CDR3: CASSYSGLAQETQYF

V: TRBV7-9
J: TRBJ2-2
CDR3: CASSATLAVNTGELFF

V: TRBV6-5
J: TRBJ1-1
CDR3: CASSYGGQNTEAFF

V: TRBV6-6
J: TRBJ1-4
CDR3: CASSWGGTSGEKLFF

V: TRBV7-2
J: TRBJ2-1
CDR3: CASSFLGLAINGQFF

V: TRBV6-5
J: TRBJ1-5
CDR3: CASSYSRRGNQPQHF

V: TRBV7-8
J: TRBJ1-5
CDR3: CASSFSGRNQPQHF

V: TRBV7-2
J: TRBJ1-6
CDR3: CASTRQGGSPLHF

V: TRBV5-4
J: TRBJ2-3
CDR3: CASSSPGQGDTQYF

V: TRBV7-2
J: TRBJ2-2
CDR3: CASSLTRSELFF

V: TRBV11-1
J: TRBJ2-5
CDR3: CASSAAATQYF

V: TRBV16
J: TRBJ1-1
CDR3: CASSQIGPEVSFF

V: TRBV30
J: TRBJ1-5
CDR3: CAWTDANGPFPDRRNQPQHF

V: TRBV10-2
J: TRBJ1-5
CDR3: CASSGWGQPQHF

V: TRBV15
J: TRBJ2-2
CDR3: CATSPRPNTGELFF

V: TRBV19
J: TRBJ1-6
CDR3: CATSGQGRDNSPLHF

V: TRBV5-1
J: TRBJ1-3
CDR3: CASSPWSGAGNTIYF

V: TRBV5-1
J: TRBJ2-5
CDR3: CASRRDYQETQYF

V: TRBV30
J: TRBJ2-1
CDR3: CAWTGSSYNEQFF

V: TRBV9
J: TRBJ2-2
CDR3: CASETGGRTGELFF

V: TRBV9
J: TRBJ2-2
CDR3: CASSPRAGIGELFF

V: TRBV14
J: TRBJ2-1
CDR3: CASSRSGLAETRDEQFF

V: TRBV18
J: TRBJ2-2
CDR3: CASSQSRGSGELFF

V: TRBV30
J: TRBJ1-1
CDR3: CAWRRQGHTEAFF

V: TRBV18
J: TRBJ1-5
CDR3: CASSPNDRGLGNQPQHF

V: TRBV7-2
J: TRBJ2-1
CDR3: CASSLDSGGNEQFF

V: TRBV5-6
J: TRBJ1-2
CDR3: CASSLLSSNYGYTF

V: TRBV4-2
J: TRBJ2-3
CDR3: CASSQESSLVTDTQYF

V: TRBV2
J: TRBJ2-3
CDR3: CASRVLAGAFTDTQYF

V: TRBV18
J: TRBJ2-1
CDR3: CASSPGRGDEQFF

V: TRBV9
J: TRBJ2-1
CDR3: CASSPKLQGDSDNEQFF